This record concerns one T cell receptor beta chain sequence. Clinical history reported by participants formed the basis on which cohorts were assigned. Germline V gene sequence: CDR1 LNHNV, CDR2 YYDKDF (reference sequence). The CDR3 is 19 residues long. The J segment lost 7 bases and the V segment lost 1 base, leaving 15 bases of the junction unmatched. This record belongs to a study of blood T cell repertoires in COVID-19. In the study overall: T cells, B-cell-depleted T cells, or PBMCs provided the cDNA or gDNA that served as material.

TCRdb keeps only in-frame clones here, not all; method: immunoSEQ multiplex PCR. The data show just over 300,000 clones, 90% seen once. This TCR was recovered from a woman under 30 with acute COVID-19. V gene TRBV15 combines with J gene TRBJ1-6, with 8 positions matching TRBD1. The sequenced sample was PBMCs or T cells enriched from blood (not recorded which). CDR3 sequence: CATSRAGTGVDVVNSPLHF. The DNA for the CDR3 is TGTGCCACCAGCAGAGCCGGGACAGGTGTGGACGTAGTGAATTCACCCCTCCACTTT.